This T cell receptor (beta chain) was found in a study of shared clonotypes between healthy human individuals. The CDR3 length is 12 residues. Germline V gene sequence: CDR1 SNHLY, CDR2 FYNNEI. Worth noting for this clone: One end of the junction does not line up with germline, which may come from a read error.

Produced via immunoSEQ multiplex PCR; TCRdb's table is partial and in-frame only. This table holds approximately 2.1 million clones, approximately 93% found once. The sequence came from a man aged 18-30 years in good health. Some clones in this sample may be carry-over from other donors' samples. The chain recombines TRBV2 with TRBJ1-2, with 9 bases matching TRBD1. The sequenced sample was naive CD4+ T cells from PBMCs. Subset of the sample: CD45RA+ positively selected. CDR3 DNA sequence: TGTGCCAGCCATAAAGGGACAGGGCTTTTATCCTTC. Translation: CASHKGTGLLSF.